This is a list of T cell receptor beta chains from one sample in a study of shared T cell receptors in the human thymus. The method was immunoSEQ multiplex PCR; TCRdb's version includes in-frame clones alone and lacks a portion of them. The sample has hundreds of thousands of clones, 95% seen once. Sequencing used thymocytes. The receptors derive from a human donor. The CDR3 runs from the conserved cysteine through the conserved F or W. A D gene is named only where the DNA matches it firmly. Size values are once, few and many counts, or a class for expanded clones, and some rows have none.

D gene: TRBD1
clone size: .
V gene: TRBV7-2
J gene: TRBJ2-7
CDR3 DNA: TGTGCCAGCAGCCGGGACAGGGAAGCCTACGAGCAGTACTTC
CDR3 protein: CASSRDREAYEQYF

D gene: .
clone size: .
V gene: TRBV5-6
J gene: TRBJ1-1
CDR3 DNA: TGTGCCAGCAGCGGGCGGGGTTCTAACGGTGAAGCTTTCTTT
CDR3 protein: CASSGRGSNGEAFF

D gene: TRBD1
clone size: .
V gene: TRBV7-6
J gene: TRBJ2-2
CDR3 DNA: TGTGCCAGCAGCTTAAGGTCAGGGGGCTTCACCGGGGAGCTGTTTTTT
CDR3 protein: CASSLRSGGFTGELFF

D gene: .
clone size: once
V gene: TRBV10-3
J gene: TRBJ1-3
CDR3 DNA: TGTGCCATCATAACGGACACTAGCTCTGGAAACACCATATATTTT
CDR3 protein: CAIITDTSSGNTIYF

D gene: .
clone size: .
V gene: TRBV15
J gene: TRBJ1-3
CDR3 DNA: TGTGCCACCAGCAGAGATTTCTTACGACAGATCATTTCTGGAAACACCATATATTTT
CDR3 protein: CATSRDFLRQIISGNTIYF

D gene: .
clone size: .
V gene: TRBV15
J gene: TRBJ2-1
CDR3 DNA: TGTGCCACCAGCAGACCGGGCGATGGGGAGACCCTTGAGCAGTTCTTC
CDR3 protein: CATSRPGDGETLEQFF

D gene: .
clone size: .
V gene: TRBV18
J gene: TRBJ2-1
CDR3 DNA: TGTGCCAGCTCACCTTCGGCGGGGACCCATGAGCAGTTCTTC
CDR3 protein: CASSPSAGTHEQFF

D gene: TRBD1
clone size: .
V gene: TRBV7-9
J gene: TRBJ2-5
CDR3 DNA: TGTGCCAGCAGCGGACCGGACAGGGTCGTCCAAGAGACCCAGTACTTC
CDR3 protein: CASSGPDRVVQETQYF

D gene: .
clone size: .
V gene: TRBV4-1
J gene: TRBJ1-1
CDR3 DNA: TGCGCCAGCAGCGAAGGTGGGAACACTGAAGCTTTCTTT
CDR3 protein: CASSEGGNTEAFF

D gene: .
clone size: .
V gene: TRBV7-2
J gene: TRBJ1-5
CDR3 DNA: TGTGCCAGCAGCTTAGTGTACAGACCGAGCAATCAGCCCCAGCATTTT
CDR3 protein: CASSLVYRPSNQPQHF

D gene: .
clone size: .
V gene: TRBV5-4
J gene: TRBJ2-7
CDR3 DNA: TGTGCCAGCAGCTTGGCCCCAGTAGAGGCAAGCGAGCAGTACTTC
CDR3 protein: CASSLAPVEASEQYF

D gene: TRBD1
clone size: .
V gene: TRBV19
J gene: TRBJ2-7
CDR3 DNA: TGTGCCAGTAGTCTCGGACAGGGAGCCTCCTACGAGCAGTACTTC
CDR3 protein: CASSLGQGASYEQYF

D gene: .
clone size: .
V gene: TRBV5-1
J gene: TRBJ2-5
CDR3 DNA: TGCGCCAGCCATCCTCGAGGGCAGGGTAAGCGAGAGACCCAGTACTTC
CDR3 protein: CASHPRGQGKRETQYF

D gene: .
clone size: once
V gene: TRBV7-9
J gene: TRBJ2-5
CDR3 DNA: TGTGCCAGCAGCCCTCGCTTACAAGGGGAGACCCAGTACTTC
CDR3 protein: CASSPRLQGETQYF

D gene: TRBD2
clone size: .
V gene: TRBV5-1
J gene: TRBJ2-5
CDR3 DNA: TGCGCCAGCAGGCTTTTAGGGCTAGCGGACGGAGAGACCCAGTACTTC
CDR3 protein: CASRLLGLADGETQYF

D gene: .
clone size: .
V gene: TRBV27
J gene: TRBJ1-6
CDR3 DNA: TGTGCCAGCAGTTTGTTGGGGACAATGGATAATTCACCCCTCCACTTT
CDR3 protein: CASSLLGTMDNSPLHF

D gene: .
clone size: .
V gene: TRBV5-1
J gene: TRBJ1-2
CDR3 DNA: TGCGCCAGCGGGACGGGGGCAGGGCTGGACTATGGCTACACCTTC
CDR3 protein: CASGTGAGLDYGYTF

D gene: .
clone size: .
V gene: TRBV4-3
J gene: TRBJ1-4
CDR3 DNA: TGCGCCAGCAGCCAAGTGGCAGCAACTAATGAAAAACTGTTTTTT
CDR3 protein: CASSQVAATNEKLFF

D gene: .
clone size: .
V gene: TRBV12-2
J gene: TRBJ2-1
CDR3 DNA: TGTGCAAGTCCCCATACAGTAGCGGGAGTGGGACAATTCTTC
CDR3 protein: CASPHTVAGVGQFF

D gene: .
clone size: .
V gene: TRBV7-2
J gene: TRBJ2-3
CDR3 DNA: TGTGCCAGCAGCCCGGGACACTTTCCCACAGATACGCAGTATTTT
CDR3 protein: CASSPGHFPTDTQYF

D gene: .
clone size: .
V gene: TRBV7-6
J gene: TRBJ2-3
CDR3 DNA: TGTGCCAGCAGTCAAGGGTGCGGCGCAGATACGCAGTATTTT
CDR3 protein: CASSQGCGADTQYF

D gene: .
clone size: .
V gene: TRBV19
J gene: TRBJ1-1
CDR3 DNA: TGTGCCAGTAGTACAGAGGGGGCTGAAGCTTTCTTT
CDR3 protein: CASSTEGAEAFF

D gene: TRBD2
clone size: .
V gene: TRBV18
J gene: TRBJ2-1
CDR3 DNA: TGTGCCAGCTCACCAAAACTAGCGGGATTATACAATGAGCAGTTCTTC
CDR3 protein: CASSPKLAGLYNEQFF

D gene: .
clone size: .
V gene: TRBV11-2
J gene: TRBJ2-7
CDR3 DNA: TGTGCCAGCAGCTTATGTGGGCGGATTGGGGAGCAGTACTTC
CDR3 protein: CASSLCGRIGEQYF

D gene: .
clone size: .
V gene: TRBV30
J gene: TRBJ1-3
CDR3 DNA: TGTGCCTGGACGGTCACTCCCGAGGGGACTGGAAACACCATATATTTT
CDR3 protein: CAWTVTPEGTGNTIYF

D gene: TRBD2
clone size: .
V gene: TRBV27
J gene: TRBJ2-7
CDR3 DNA: TGTGCCAGCAGTTCCCGGACTAGCGGGAGCCTCCGGGACGAGCAGTACTTC
CDR3 protein: CASSSRTSGSLRDEQYF

D gene: TRBD2
clone size: .
V gene: TRBV28
J gene: TRBJ2-7
CDR3 DNA: TGTGCCAGCAGTGGGAGTAATAGCGGGGACTCCTACGAGCAGTACTTC
CDR3 protein: CASSGSNSGDSYEQYF

D gene: TRBD2
clone size: once
V gene: TRBV7-9
J gene: TRBJ2-7
CDR3 DNA: TGTGCCAGCAGCTTAGAACGTAGACTAGCGGGAGGCACCGAGCAGTACTTC
CDR3 protein: CASSLERRLAGGTEQYF